What follows are 7 T cell receptor beta chains derived from one specimen sequenced in a study of HIV-infected patients and healthy controls. Reverse transcription used approximately 500 ng RNA and constant-region primers for alpha and beta. Separate chain-specific third strand synthesis with multiplexing indices produced the alpha and beta libraries. TCRdb redid the calling of the 5' RACE reads with MiXCR, one entry per CDR3 protein. The profile shows about 18,000 distinct CDR3 sequences, 8.5% of them singletons. Roughly three months, about 14 weeks, into antiretroviral therapy, follow-up blood was collected. No cell fractionation was done, so the repertoire covers all unsorted peripheral blood T cells. The sample was blood, taken during antiretroviral therapy. These TCRs come from an adult with HIV infection.

Ten or more counts support this clonotype. The rearrangement joins TRBV29-1 to TRBJ2-1, with a possible D match to TRBD2 (6 bases). The length of the CDR3 is 17 residues. V dropped 4 bases and J dropped 0 bases, with 19 bases sitting between them. Germline V gene data show CDR1 as SQVTM and CDR2 as ANQGSEA. The CDR3 sequence is CSVVPLARPSSYNEQFF. The DNA for the CDR3 is TGCAGCGTTGTGCCACTAGCACGTCCTAGCTCCTACAATGAGCAGTTCTTC.

This clonotype has a count of ten or more. The rearrangement uses TRBV27 and TRBJ2-3, with TRBD2 as a possible D gene (6 bases). This CDR3 spans 14 amino acids. The V end was cut by 4 bases, the J end by 4 bases, with 12 bases between. Germline CDR1 is MNHEY and CDR2 is SMNVEV (reference sequence). The CDR3 protein is CASSWASDSDTQYF. CDR3 sequence (DNA): TGTGCCAGCAGTTGGGCTAGCGATTCAGATACGCAGTATTTT.

This clonotype came up many times. This chain links TRBV24-1 with TRBJ2-1; D might be TRBD1 (6 bases). The V end was cut by 0 bases, the J end by 5 bases, with 10 bases between. CDR3 length equals 15 residues. Germline V gene lookup returns CDR1 KGHDR and CDR2 SFDVKD. The CDR3 DNA reads as TGTGCCACCAGTGATTTGATGAAGGGGGACAATGAGCAGTTCTTC. The encoded protein is CATSDLMKGDNEQFF.

The V call is TRBV4-2, the J call TRBJ2-7; 11 nucleotides align to TRBD1. Germline V lookup: CDR1 LGHNA, CDR2 YNFKEQ. This CDR3 is built from 16 residues. V shed 3 bases and J 4 bases; nucleotides not matched to a gene: 8. The chain's CDR3 is CASSQARTGGRYEQYF. The DNA of the CDR3 is TGTGCCAGCAGCCAGGCCCGGACAGGGGGCCGATACGAGCAGTACTTC.

This clonotype has ten or more counts. This sequence joins TRBV6-1 and TRBJ2-3; no reliable D call. The CDR3 has 14 amino acids. The germline V gene encodes CDR1 MNHNS and CDR2 SASEGT. The V gene lost 2 bases and the J gene lost 2 bases, with 8 bases spanning the gap. CDR3 bases: TGTGCCAGCAGTGAAAGAGGCCTCACAGATACGCAGTATTTT. It encodes CASSERGLTDTQYF.

This clonotype was counted many times. In nucleotides, the CDR3 is TGTGCCAGCAGTTCCGGGACAGGGTACAATGAGCAGTTCTTC. This codes for CASSSGTGYNEQFF. The chain links TRBV28 to TRBJ2-1, with 9 bases lining up with TRBD1. Trimming took 4 bases from V and 4 from J; bases not matched to a gene: 2. Germline V gene data show CDR1 as MDHEN and CDR2 as SYDVKM. The CDR3 runs 14 residues.

V gene TRBV5-1 combines with J gene TRBJ2-7; D remains ambiguous. This CDR3 comprises 16 residues. Germline loops: CDR1 SGHRS, CDR2 YFSETQ. Trimming pared 0 bases from V and 3 bases from J, leaving 16 bases between. The CDR3 region is CASSLESPWEGYEQYF. CDR3 nucleotides: TGCGCCAGCAGCTTGGAATCCCCGTGGGAAGGCTACGAGCAGTACTTC.